These 9 T cell receptor beta chains originate from one sample sequenced in a study of blood T cell repertoires in COVID-19. Only in-frame clones appear in the TCRdb table, and some are missing; sequencing was by immunoSEQ multiplex PCR. The data hold approximately 190,000 clones, with less than 90% observed a single time. Sequenced sample: peripheral blood. These receptors were obtained from a middle-aged woman with acute or convalescent COVID-19.

V is TRBV5-1 and J is TRBJ2-1, with D possibly being TRBD1 (7 bases). Trimming cost V 1 base and J 8 bases, with 10 bases left between them. The germline gives CDR1 SGHRS, CDR2 YFSETQ. CDR3 length equals 13 residues. The CDR3 DNA follows: TGCGCCAGCAGCTTGCAGGGGGGAGATGAGCAGTTCTTC. Translated: CASSLQGGDEQFF.

Worth noting for this clone: Additional DNA sequences in this sample encode the identical CDR3. The chain links TRBV28 to TRBJ1-2; 7 nucleotides align to TRBD1. The V segment lost 6 bases and the J segment 3 bases; nucleotides outside the gene matches: 4. Germline values: CDR1 MDHEN, CDR2 SYDVKM. The CDR3 runs 13 residues. The CDR3 DNA reads as TGTGCCAGCAGCCTAGGGGGCGACTATGGCTACACCTTC. Its protein is CASSLGGDYGYTF.

J is TRBJ2-1 and V is TRBV27; TRBD2 aligns across 8 bases. Germline V gene lookup returns CDR1 MNHEY and CDR2 SMNVEV (reference sequence). The CDR3 runs to 14 residues. After removal of 4 bases from V and 4 bases from J, the junction contained 3 bases not matched to a gene. The CDR3 sequence is CASSSRLAYNEQFF. In DNA form, the CDR3 reads TGTGCCAGCAGTTCCCGACTAGCGTACAATGAGCAGTTCTTC.

This chain connects TRBV3-1 (or the pseudogene TRBV3-2) to TRBJ2-3; 14 nucleotides agree with TRBD2. Per the germline V gene, CDR1 is LGHDT and CDR2 is YNNKEL (reference sequence). This CDR3 has 15 residues. V lost 6 bases, J lost 5 bases, and 4 bases stayed unmatched. CDR3 amino acids: CASSLTSGRGDTQYF. CDR3 nucleotides: TGTGCCAGCAGTTTGACTAGCGGGAGGGGAGATACGCAGTATTTT.

The rearrangement uses TRBV6-6 and TRBJ2-7; TRBD1 agrees at 7 bases. CDR1 is MNHNY and CDR2 is SVGAGI in the germline V gene (reference sequence). CDR3 length: 16 residues. Trimming removed 2 bases from V and 0 bases from J; junction bases left unmatched: 7. The CDR3 spells CASSYRAEGASYEQYF. As DNA, the CDR3 is TGTGCCAGCAGTTACCGAGCCGAGGGGGCCTCCTACGAGCAGTACTTC.

The chain uses TRBV5-8 and TRBJ2-7; TRBD1 might be the D (6 bases). The germline gives CDR1 SGHTS, CDR2 YDEGEE. V lost 4 bases and J lost 2, with 13 bases in between. The CDR3 is 14 amino acids. CDR3 DNA: TGTGCCAGCAGCCACCGGGACACCGCCTACGAGCAGTACTTC. This sequence encodes CASSHRDTAYEQYF.

The genes are TRBV6-5 and TRBJ1-2; tentatively, D is TRBD1 (6 bases). Germline V gives CDR1 MNHEY, CDR2 SVGAGI. The CDR3 covers 14 residues. Trimming pared 8 bases from V and 3 bases from J, leaving 16 bases between. CDR3 sequence (DNA): TGTGCCAGCCTCCGGACAGAACTTTACTATGGCTACACCTTC. It is translated as CASLRTELYYGYTF.

The chain uses TRBV5-8 and TRBJ2-3; TRBD2 agrees at 9 bases. Germline loops: CDR1 SGHTS, CDR2 YDEGEE. The CDR3 is 15 amino acids. J was trimmed by 0 bases and V by 9 bases; bases with no gene match: 8. The CDR3 coding sequence is TGTGCCAACAACCAAGGACTAGCGAGCACAGATACGCAGTATTTT. It translates to CANNQGLASTDTQYF.

V is TRBV18 and J is TRBJ2-3, with TRBD2 identical over 10 bases. V trimming: 3 bases; J trimming: 0 bases; junction bases outside the gene matches: 9. Germline CDR1 is KGHSH and CDR2 is LQKENI. The CDR3 is 18 amino acids. The CDR3 nucleotides are TGTGCCAGCTCACCGTTGGCTAGCGGGGGCCTGAGCACAGATACGCAGTATTTT. Protein product: CASSPLASGGLSTDTQYF. Together with reference TRBV18 and TRBJ2-3, the CDR3 gives the full variable domain: NAGVMQNPRHLVRRRGQEARLRCSPMKGHSHVYWYRQLPEEGLKFMVYLQKENIIDESGMPKERFSAEFPKEGPSILRIQQVVRGDSAAYFCASSPLASGGLSTDTQYFGPGTRLTVL.